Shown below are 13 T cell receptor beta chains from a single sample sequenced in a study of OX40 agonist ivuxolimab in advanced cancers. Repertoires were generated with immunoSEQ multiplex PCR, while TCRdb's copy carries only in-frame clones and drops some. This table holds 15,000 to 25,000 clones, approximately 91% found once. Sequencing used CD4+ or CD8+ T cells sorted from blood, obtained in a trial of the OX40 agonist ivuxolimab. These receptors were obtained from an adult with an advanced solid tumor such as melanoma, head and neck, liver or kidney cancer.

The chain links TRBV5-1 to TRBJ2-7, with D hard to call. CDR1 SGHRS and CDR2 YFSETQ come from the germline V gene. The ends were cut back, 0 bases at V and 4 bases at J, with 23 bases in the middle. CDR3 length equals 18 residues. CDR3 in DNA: TGCGCCAGCAGCTTGGCCGCCCCTATAACGGCACTCGTTTACGAGCAGTACTTC. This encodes CASSLAAPITALVYEQYF.

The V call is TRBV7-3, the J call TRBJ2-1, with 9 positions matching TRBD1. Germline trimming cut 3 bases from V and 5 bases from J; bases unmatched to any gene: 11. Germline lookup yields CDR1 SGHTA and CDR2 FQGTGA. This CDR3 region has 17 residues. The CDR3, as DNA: TGTGCCAGCAGCTTCACCGAAGACAGGGGGAAGGACAATGAGCAGTTCTTC. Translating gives CASSFTEDRGKDNEQFF.

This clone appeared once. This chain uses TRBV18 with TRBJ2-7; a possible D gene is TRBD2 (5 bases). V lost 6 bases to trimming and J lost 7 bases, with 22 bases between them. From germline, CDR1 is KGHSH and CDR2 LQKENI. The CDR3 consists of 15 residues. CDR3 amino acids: CASSPLVSNSGEQYF. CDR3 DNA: TGTGCCAGCTCGCCCCTGGTGAGCAATTCGGGGGAGCAGTACTTC. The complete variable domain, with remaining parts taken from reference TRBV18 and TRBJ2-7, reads NAGVMQNPRHLVRRRGQEARLRCSPMKGHSHVYWYRQLPEEGLKFMVYLQKENIIDESGMPKERFSAEFPKEGPSILRIQQVVRGDSAAYFCASSPLVSNSGEQYFGPGTRLTVT.

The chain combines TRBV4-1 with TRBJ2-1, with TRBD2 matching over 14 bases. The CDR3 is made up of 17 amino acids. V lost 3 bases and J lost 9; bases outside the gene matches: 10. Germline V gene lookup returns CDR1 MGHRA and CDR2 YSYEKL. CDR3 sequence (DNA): TGCGCCAGCAGCCACCCCGGACTAGCGGGAGGAGTCATTGAGCAGTTCTTC. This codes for CASSHPGLAGGVIEQFF.

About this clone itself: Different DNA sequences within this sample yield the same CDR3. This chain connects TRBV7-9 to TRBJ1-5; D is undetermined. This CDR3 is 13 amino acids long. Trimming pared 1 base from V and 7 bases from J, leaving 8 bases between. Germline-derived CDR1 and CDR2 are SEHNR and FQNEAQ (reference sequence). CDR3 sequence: CASSLGPGQPQHF. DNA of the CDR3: TGTGCCAGCAGCTTAGGCCCGGGCCAGCCCCAGCATTTT.

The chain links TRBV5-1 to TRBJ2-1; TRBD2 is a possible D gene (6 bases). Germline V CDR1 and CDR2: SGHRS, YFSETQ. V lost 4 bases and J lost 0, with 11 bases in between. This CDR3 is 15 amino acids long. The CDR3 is CASSVADRSYNEQFF. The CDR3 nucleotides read TGCGCCAGCAGCGTAGCGGATCGCTCCTACAATGAGCAGTTCTTC.

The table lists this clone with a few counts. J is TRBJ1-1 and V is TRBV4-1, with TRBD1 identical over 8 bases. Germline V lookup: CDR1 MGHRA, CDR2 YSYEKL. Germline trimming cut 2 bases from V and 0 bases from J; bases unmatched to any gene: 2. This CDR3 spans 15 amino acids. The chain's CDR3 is CASSQRQGMNTEAFF. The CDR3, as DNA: TGCGCCAGCAGCCAACGACAGGGGATGAACACTGAAGCTTTCTTT.

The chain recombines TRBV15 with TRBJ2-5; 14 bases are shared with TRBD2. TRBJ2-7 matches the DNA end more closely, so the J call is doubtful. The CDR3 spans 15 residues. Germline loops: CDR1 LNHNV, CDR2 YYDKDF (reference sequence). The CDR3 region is CATSSRTSGRYEQYF. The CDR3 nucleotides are TGTGCCACCAGCTCCCGGACTAGCGGGAGGTACGAGCAGTACTTC.

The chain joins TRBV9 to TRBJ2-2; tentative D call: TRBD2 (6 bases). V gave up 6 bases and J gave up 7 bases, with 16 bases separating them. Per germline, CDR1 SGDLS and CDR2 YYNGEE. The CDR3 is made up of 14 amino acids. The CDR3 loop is CASNSGRGVGELFF. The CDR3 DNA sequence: TGTGCCAGCAACTCGGGGCGCGGGGTCGGGGAGCTGTTTTTT.

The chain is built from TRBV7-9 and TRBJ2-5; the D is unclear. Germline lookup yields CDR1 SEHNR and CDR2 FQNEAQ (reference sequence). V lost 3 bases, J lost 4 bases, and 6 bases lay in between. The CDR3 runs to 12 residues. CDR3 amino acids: CASSLTLETQYF. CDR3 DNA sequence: TGTGCCAGCAGCTTGACCTTAGAGACCCAGTACTTC.

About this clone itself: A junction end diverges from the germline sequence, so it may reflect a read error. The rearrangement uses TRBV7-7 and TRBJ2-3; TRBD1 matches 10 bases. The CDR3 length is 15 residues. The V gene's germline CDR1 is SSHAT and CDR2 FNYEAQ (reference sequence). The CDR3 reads CASSLTGGPLDTQYF. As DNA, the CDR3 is TGTGCTAGCAGCCTGACAGGGGGCCCCCTAGATACGCAGTATTTT.

CDR3 amino acids: CASSGVYSYNSPLHF. The CDR3 nucleotides are TGTGCCAGCAGTGGAGTGTACTCCTATAATTCACCCCTCCACTTT. The chain has TRBV6-1 and TRBJ1-6; no firm D call. Trimming shortened V by 4 bases and J by 0 bases, and 7 bases separated the two germline ends. The germline V gene has CDR1 MNHNS and CDR2 SASEGT. This CDR3 has 15 residues.

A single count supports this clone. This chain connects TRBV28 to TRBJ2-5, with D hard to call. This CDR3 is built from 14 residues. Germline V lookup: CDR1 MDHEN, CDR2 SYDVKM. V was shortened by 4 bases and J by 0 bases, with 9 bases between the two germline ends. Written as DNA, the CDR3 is TGTGCCAGCAGTTATCTTGCCAACCAAGAGACCCAGTACTTC. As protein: CASSYLANQETQYF.